A single sample gave rise to the 10 T cell receptor beta chains below, sequenced in a study of monozygotic twins with inflammatory bowel disease (dated by TCRdb to about 2019). The library came from 5' RACE. Sequenced using an Illumina HiSeq 2500. After TCRdb reprocessed the reads, each CDR3 protein sequence was kept as one row, without DNA. The sample's table lists a count of more than 300,000 distinct CDR3 sequences. The top ten clones comprise about 2.5% of the sample. Sequencing used blood. Every receptor here comes from a human donor with ulcerative colitis or Crohn's disease, or a healthy co-twin of an affected twin (not recorded which).

This CDR3 reads CASSPVGQLNYGYTF. This sequence joins TRBV18 and TRBJ1-2. CDR3 length equals 15 residues. The germline CDR1 and CDR2 sequences are KGHSH and LQKENI.

The rearrangement uses TRBV5-1 and TRBJ2-7; the D call of TRBD1 rests on TCRdb alone, since no DNA is present to check it. The V gene's germline CDR1 is SGHRS and CDR2 YFSETQ. This CDR3 has 17 amino acids. CDR3 residues: CASSPGQGISVGYEQYF.

V gene TRBV20-1 combines with J gene TRBJ1-5. Looked up from germline, CDR1 is DFQATT and CDR2 is SNEGSKA (reference sequence). The CDR3 loop spans 11 amino acids. CDR3 residues: CSARSGQPQHF.

The V gene is TRBV20-1, the J gene TRBJ1-1. The germline V gene has CDR1 DFQATT and CDR2 SNEGSKA (reference sequence). The CDR3 loop spans 11 amino acids. The CDR3 spells CRVPKDTEAFF.

The genes are TRBV11-3 and TRBJ2-3; the TRBD2 assignment by TCRdb is unverifiable without DNA. This CDR3 is 23 amino acids long. Looked up from germline, CDR1 is SGHNT and CDR2 is YENEEA. This CDR3 is CASSLVDTPGLAGGPLPVDTQYF.

The rearrangement links TRBV4-1 to TRBJ2-6; TCRdb's assignment of TRBD2 cannot be checked, as there is no DNA. Per germline, CDR1 MGHRA and CDR2 YSYEKL. The CDR3 loop spans 18 amino acids. This chain's CDR3 is CASSQDGWGGSGANVLTF.

The gene calls are TRBV11-1 and TRBJ2-1; TCRdb designates TRBD2, a call that cannot be tested without DNA. Per germline, CDR1 SGHAT and CDR2 FQDESV (reference sequence). There are 17 residues in the CDR3. The CDR3 reads CASSPRGTSTGYNEQFF. Supplemented by reference TRBV11-1 and TRBJ2-1, the full variable domain reads EAEVAQSPRYKITEKSQAVAFWCDPISGHATLYWYRQILGQGPELLVQFQDESVVDDSQLPKDRFSAERLKGVDSTLKIQPAELGDSAMYLCASSPRGTSTGYNEQFFGPGTRLTVL.

This sequence joins TRBV4-1 and TRBJ2-3; the D call from TCRdb, TRBD1, cannot be confirmed without DNA. Germline CDR1 and CDR2: MGHRA and YSYEKL. The CDR3 length is 15 residues. The CDR3 loop reads CASSQQDRVPDTQYF.

The rearrangement uses TRBV19 and TRBJ2-1. From germline, CDR1 is LNHDA and CDR2 SQIVND (reference sequence). This CDR3 is built from 13 residues. The CDR3: CASSIGTDNEQFF.

The chain carries TRBV14 and TRBJ2-1; TCRdb's D call, TRBD2, is unchecked because there is no DNA. Germline V gene lookup returns CDR1 SGHDN and CDR2 FVKESK. The CDR3 extends over 15 amino acids. This CDR3 is CASSPRLAGVNEQFF.